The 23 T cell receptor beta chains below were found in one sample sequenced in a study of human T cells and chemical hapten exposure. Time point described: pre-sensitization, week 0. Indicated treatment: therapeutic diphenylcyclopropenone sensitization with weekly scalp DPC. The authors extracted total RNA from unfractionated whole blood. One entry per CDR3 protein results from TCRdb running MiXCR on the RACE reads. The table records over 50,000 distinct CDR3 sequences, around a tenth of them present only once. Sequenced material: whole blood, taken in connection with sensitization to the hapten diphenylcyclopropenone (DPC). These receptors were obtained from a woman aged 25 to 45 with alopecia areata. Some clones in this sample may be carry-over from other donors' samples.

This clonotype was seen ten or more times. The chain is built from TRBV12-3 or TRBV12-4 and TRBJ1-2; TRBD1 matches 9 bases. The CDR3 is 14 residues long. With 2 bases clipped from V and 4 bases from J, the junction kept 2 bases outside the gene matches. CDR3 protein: CASSLRTGAYGYTF. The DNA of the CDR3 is TGTGCCAGCAGTTTACGGACAGGGGCCTATGGCTACACCTTC.

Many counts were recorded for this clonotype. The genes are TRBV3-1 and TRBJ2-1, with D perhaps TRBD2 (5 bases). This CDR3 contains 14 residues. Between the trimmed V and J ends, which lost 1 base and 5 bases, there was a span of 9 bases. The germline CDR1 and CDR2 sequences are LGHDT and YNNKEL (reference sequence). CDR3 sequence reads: CASSQGLADNEQFF. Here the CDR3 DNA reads TGTGCCAGCAGCCAAGGTCTAGCAGACAATGAGCAGTTCTTC.

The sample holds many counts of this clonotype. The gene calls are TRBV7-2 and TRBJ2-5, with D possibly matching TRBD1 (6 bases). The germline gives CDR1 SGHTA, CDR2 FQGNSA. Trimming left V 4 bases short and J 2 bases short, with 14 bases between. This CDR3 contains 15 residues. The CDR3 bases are TGTGCCAGCAGCTCCTATGGACAGACACAAGAGACCCAGTACTTC. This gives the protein CASSSYGQTQETQYF.

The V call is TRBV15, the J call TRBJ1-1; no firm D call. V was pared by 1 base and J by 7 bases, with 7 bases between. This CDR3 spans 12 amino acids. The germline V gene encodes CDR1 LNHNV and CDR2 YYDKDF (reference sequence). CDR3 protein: CATSRVAGEAFF. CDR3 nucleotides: TGTGCCACCAGCAGAGTGGCAGGTGAAGCTTTCTTT.

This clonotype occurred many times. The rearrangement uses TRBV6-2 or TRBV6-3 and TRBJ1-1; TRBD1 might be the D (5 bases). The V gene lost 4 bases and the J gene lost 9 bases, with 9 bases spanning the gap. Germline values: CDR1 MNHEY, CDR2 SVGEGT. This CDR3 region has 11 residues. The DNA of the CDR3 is TGTGCCAGCAGTTCCGGGACTCAAGCTTTCTTT. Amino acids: CASSSGTQAFF.

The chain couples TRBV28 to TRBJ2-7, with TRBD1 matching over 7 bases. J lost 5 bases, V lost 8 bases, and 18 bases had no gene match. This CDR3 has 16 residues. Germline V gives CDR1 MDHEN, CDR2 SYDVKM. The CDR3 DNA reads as TGTGCCAGCTCTTTCCGCGGCAGGGGGTTGTTCAACGAGCAGTACTTC. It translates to CASSFRGRGLFNEQYF.

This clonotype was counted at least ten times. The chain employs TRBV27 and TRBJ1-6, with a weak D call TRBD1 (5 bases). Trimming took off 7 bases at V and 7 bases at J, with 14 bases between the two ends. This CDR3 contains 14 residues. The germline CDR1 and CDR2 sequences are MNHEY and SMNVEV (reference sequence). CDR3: CASNSGTENSPLHF. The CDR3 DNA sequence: TGTGCCAGCAATTCCGGGACGGAAAATTCACCCCTCCACTTT.

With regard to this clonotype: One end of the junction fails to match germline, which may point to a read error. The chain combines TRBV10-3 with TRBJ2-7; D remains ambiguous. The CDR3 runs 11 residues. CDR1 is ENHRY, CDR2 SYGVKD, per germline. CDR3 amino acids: CAISGVYEQYF. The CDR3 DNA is TGTGCCATAAGTGGGGTCTACGAGCAGTACTTC.

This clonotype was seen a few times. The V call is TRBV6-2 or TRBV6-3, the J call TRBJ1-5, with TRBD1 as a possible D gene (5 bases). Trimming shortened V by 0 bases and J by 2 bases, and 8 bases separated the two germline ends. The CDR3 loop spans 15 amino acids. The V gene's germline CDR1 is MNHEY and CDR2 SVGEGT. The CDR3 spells CASSYSGRGNQPQHF. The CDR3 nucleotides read TGTGCCAGCAGTTACTCCGGCAGGGGCAATCAGCCCCAGCATTTT.

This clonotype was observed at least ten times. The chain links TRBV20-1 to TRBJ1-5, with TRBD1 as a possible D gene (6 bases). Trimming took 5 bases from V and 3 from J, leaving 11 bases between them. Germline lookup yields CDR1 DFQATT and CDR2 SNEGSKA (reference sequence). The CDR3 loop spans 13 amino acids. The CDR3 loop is CSARGHDNQPQHF. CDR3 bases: TGCAGTGCTCGGGGACACGACAATCAGCCCCAGCATTTT.

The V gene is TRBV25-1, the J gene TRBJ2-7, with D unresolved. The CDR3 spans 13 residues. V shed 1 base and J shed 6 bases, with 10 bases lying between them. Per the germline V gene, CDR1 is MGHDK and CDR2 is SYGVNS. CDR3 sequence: CASSEFGVGEQYF. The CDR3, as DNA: TGTGCCAGCAGTGAATTTGGGGTCGGCGAGCAGTACTTC.

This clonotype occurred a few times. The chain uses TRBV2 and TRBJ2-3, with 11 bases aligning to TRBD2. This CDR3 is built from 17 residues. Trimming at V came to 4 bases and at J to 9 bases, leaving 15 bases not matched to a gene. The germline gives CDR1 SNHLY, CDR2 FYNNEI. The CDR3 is CASSAGLAGGRGVTQYF. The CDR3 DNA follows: TGTGCCAGCAGTGCGGGGCTAGCGGGGGGCCGGGGCGTGACGCAGTATTTT.

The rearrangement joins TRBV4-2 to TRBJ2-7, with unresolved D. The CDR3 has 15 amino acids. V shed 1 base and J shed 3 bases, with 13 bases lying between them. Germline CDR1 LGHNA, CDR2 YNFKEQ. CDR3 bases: TGTGCCAGCAGCCAAGGATGGGGTGGTGGCTACGAGCAGTACTTC. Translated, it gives CASSQGWGGGYEQYF.

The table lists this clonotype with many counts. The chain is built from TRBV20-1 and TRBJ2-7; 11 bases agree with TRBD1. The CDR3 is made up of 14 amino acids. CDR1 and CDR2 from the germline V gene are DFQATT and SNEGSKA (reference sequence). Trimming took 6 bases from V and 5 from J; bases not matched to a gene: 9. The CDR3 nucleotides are TGCAGTGCACCGCCGGGACAGGGGGACCACGAGCAGTACTTC. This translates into CSAPPGQGDHEQYF.

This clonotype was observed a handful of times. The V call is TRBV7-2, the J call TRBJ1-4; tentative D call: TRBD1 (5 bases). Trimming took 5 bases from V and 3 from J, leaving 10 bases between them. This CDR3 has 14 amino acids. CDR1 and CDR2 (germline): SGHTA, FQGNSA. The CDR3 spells CASSPGLSNEKLFF. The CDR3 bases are TGTGCCAGCAGCCCGGGACTCTCTAATGAAAAACTGTTTTTT.

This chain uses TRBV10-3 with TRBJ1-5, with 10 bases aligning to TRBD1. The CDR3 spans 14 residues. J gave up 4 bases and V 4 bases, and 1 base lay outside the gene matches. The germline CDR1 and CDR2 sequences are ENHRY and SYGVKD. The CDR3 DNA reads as TGTGCCATCAGTGCGGGACAGGGGAATCAGCCCCAGCATTTT. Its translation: CAISAGQGNQPQHF.

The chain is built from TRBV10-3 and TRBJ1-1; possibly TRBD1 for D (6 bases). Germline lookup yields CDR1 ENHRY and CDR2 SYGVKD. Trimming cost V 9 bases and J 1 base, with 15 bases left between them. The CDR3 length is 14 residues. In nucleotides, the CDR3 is TGTGCCATTGCCCCGGGACACTCGAACACTGAAGCTTTCTTT. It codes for CAIAPGHSNTEAFF.

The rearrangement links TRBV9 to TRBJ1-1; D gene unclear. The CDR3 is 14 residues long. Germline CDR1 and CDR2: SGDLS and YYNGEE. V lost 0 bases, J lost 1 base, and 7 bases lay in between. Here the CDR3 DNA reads TGTGCCAGCAGCGTAGGGGCCGAGAACACTGAAGCTTTCTTT. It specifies CASSVGAENTEAFF.

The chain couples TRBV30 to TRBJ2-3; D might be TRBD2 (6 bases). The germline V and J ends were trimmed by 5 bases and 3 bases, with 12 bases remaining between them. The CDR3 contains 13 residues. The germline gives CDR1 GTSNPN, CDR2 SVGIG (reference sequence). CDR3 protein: CAWSQGGTDTQYF. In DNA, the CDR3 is TGTGCCTGGTCCCAGGGAGGAACAGATACGCAGTATTTT.

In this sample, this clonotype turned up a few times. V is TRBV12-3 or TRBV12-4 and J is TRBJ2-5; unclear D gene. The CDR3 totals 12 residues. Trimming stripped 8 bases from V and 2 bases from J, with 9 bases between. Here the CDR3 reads CASRDLQETQYF. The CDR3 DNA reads TGTGCCAGCCGTGACCTACAAGAGACCCAGTACTTC.

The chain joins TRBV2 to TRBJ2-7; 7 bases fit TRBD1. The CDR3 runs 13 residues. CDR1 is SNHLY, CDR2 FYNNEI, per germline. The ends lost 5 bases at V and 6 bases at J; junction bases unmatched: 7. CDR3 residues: CASSPTGIGEQYF. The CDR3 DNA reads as TGTGCCAGCAGTCCGACAGGGATCGGCGAGCAGTACTTC.

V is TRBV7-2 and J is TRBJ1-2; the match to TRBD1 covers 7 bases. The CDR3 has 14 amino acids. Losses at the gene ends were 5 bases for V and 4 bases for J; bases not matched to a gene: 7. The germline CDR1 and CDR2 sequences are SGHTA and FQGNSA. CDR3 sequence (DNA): TGTGCCAGCAGCCCACCAGGGGGGGGCTATGGCTACACCTTC. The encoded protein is CASSPPGGGYGYTF.

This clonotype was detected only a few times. CDR3 nucleotide sequence: TGTGCCAGCAGCTCGATTTTCGGAAGGGCCAACACCGGGGAGCTGTTTTTT. Protein product: CASSSIFGRANTGELFF. J is TRBJ2-2 and V is TRBV11-3, with D uncertain. Germline V gene data show CDR1 as SGHNT and CDR2 as YENEEA. The V and J ends lost 4 bases and 2 bases respectively, with 17 bases between them. The CDR3 loop spans 17 amino acids.